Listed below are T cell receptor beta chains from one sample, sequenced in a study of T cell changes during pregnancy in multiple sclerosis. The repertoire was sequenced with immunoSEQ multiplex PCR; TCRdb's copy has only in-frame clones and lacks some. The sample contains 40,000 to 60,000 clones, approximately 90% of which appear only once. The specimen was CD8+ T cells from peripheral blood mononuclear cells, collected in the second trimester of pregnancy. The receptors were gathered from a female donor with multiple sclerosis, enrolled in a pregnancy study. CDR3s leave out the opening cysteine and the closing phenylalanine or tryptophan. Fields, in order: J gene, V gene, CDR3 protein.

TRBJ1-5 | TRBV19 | ASSIGTGAAQH
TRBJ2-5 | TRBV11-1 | ASSGTSGIQETQY
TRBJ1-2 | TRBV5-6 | ASSSQGFYGYT
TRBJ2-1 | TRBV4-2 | ASSQGQDTYNEQF
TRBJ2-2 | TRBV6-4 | ASSEGAGNTGELF
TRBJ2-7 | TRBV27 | ASNDGLAGLGEQY
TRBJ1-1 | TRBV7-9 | ASSLVRQGRGAF
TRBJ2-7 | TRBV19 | ASSIGRGTSYEQY
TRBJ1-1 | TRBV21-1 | ASSIGQGITEAF
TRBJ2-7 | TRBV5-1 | ASSKGQGAYEQY
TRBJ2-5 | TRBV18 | ASSPPYGGETQY
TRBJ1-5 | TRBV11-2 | ASSFGQGASQPQH
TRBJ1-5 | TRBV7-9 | ASSFHADRGQAQH
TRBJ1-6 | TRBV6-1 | ASSETVRAPGNSPLH
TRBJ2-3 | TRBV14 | ASSQKAVSTDTQY
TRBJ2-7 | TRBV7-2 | ASAGLAGGSQGYEQY
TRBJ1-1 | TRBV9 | ATSPGGGNTEAF
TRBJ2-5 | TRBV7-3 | ASSLLGGGGETQY
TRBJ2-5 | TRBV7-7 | ASSFETGGQETQY
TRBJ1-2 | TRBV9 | ASSVDDRGYGYT
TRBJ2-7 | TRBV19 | ASSIGGTAYEQY
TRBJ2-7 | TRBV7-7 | ASSPGTGESYEQY